One and the same sample provided the 3 T cell receptor beta chains below, sequenced in a study of identical twins. TCRdb reanalysed the 5' RACE reads using MiXCR and keeps one entry per CDR3 protein. Counted here are hundreds of thousands of distinct CDR3 sequences, roughly an eighth occurring once; the ten biggest clones make up around 1.6%. This same sample was also taken into another study, of yellow fever vaccine responses in identical twins.

Specimen: PBMCs. The receptor set was obtained from a young woman in good health.

This clonotype was picked up a small number of times. The chain couples TRBV10-3 to TRBJ2-1; 13 bases are shared with TRBD2. This CDR3 has 15 amino acids. V shed 6 bases and J 6 bases; nucleotides not matched to a gene: 5. CDR1 and CDR2 (germline): ENHRY, SYGVKD. This CDR3 is CAISPTSGRVNEQFF. DNA for the CDR3: TGTGCCATCAGCCCTACTAGCGGGAGGGTCAATGAGCAGTTCTTC.

This clonotype came up a few times. The chain joins TRBV24-1 to TRBJ2-3; TRBD2 agrees at 10 bases. This CDR3 region has 14 residues. The V gene end was trimmed by 10 bases and the J gene end by 4 bases; junction bases not matched to a gene: 7. Germline V gene sequence: CDR1 KGHDR, CDR2 SFDVKD. For the CDR3, the DNA is TGTGCCACAGCATCTAGCGGGGGCCCAGATACGCAGTATTTT. This sequence encodes CATASSGGPDTQYF.

This clonotype occurred many times. The chain employs TRBV12-3 or TRBV12-4 and TRBJ2-7, with D unclear. V shed 4 bases and J shed 0 bases, with 7 bases lying between them. This CDR3 spans 13 amino acids. The chain's CDR3 is CASSSQDSYEQYF. CDR3 coding DNA: TGTGCCAGCAGTTCCCAAGACTCCTACGAGCAGTACTTC.